This TCR beta chain came from a study of early T cells in non-severe SARS-CoV-2 infection. TCRdb independently ran MiXCR on the 5' RACE reads; one entry per CDR3 protein. Here the sample spans 55,000 to 80,000 distinct CDR3 sequences, roughly 13% being singletons. Germline V gene sequence: CDR1 SGHTA, CDR2 FQGNSA. V was clipped by 5 bases and J by 10 bases; unmatched bases: 14. The CDR3 is 16 residues long. This clonotype originated in an adult who was a healthcare worker with PCR-confirmed SARS-CoV-2 infection or an uninfected control (not recorded which). This sample comprised whole blood, obtained at baseline. This chain joins TRBV7-2 and TRBJ1-4; 9 bases are a match to TRBD1. For the CDR3, the DNA is TGTGCCAGCAGCCCTGATTCCGGGACAGGGCGTGGAAAACTGTTTTTT. Its protein is CASSPDSGTGRGKLFF.